This entry features one T cell receptor beta chain sequence. The junction had 3 bases not matched to a gene; V was cut back by 6 bases and J by 0 bases. The germline V gene has CDR1 SEHNR and CDR2 FQNEAQ (reference sequence). This CDR3 contains 15 residues. Seattle participants joined during active infection and were tracked over time. The sample belongs to a study of blood T cell repertoires in COVID-19. Using immunoSEQ multiplex PCR, the repertoire was profiled, and TCRdb retains in-frame clones only, with some absent. The table lists 90,000 or so clones, approximately 90% of them singletons. The sample was peripheral blood. The chain couples TRBV7-9 to TRBJ2-1; 9 nucleotides line up with TRBD1. This receptor was identified in a woman in her sixties or seventies with COVID-19, enrolled during active disease. The CDR3 is CASRTDRGSYNEQFF. The CDR3 DNA sequence: TGTGCCAGCAGAACGGACAGGGGCTCCTACAATGAGCAGTTCTTC.